This TCR beta chain came from a study of PD-1 blockade in classical Hodgkin lymphoma. Study background: Intravenous infusions of nivolumab 3 mg/kg reached patients every 2 weeks. Notes on the study in general: Prior to therapy, complete responders displayed diversity much like that of newly diagnosed patients. Diversity in CD4+ TCRs, unlike that measured in CD8+ TCRs, had risen significantly by C4D1.

Per germline, CDR1 SQVTM and CDR2 ANQGSEA. The V and J ends lost 4 bases and 3 bases respectively, with 16 bases between them. The CDR3 extends over 14 amino acids. Every one of the patients relapsed after autologous stem cell transplantation (brentuximab vedotin exposure was variable). Using immunoSEQ multiplex PCR, the repertoire was profiled, and TCRdb retains in-frame clones only, with some absent. The table lists 65,000 to 95,000 clones, roughly 89% of them singletons, with roughly 21% in the top ten. Comment on this clone: Antigen unknown.

The receptor was derived from a human donor with classical Hodgkin lymphoma. The genes are TRBV29-1 and TRBJ2-7; the D gene is possibly TRBD2 (6 bases). The sequencing used peripheral blood mononuclear cells (PBMCs), collected at baseline. In nucleotides, the CDR3 is TGCAGCGTTGCTTTCGGGAGTGGTGGCTACGAGCAGTACTTC. Amino acid sequence: CSVAFGSGGYEQYF.